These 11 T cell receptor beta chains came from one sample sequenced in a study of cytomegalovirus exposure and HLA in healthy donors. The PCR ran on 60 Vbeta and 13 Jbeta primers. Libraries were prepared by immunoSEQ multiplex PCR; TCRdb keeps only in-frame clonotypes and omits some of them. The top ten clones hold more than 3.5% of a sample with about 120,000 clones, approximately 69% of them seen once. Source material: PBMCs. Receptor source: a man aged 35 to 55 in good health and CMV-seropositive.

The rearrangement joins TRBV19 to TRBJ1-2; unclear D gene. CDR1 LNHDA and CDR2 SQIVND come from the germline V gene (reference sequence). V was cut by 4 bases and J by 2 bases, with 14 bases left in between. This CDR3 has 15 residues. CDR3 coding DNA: TGTGCCAGTAGTACCTCACCCCCCGAGAACTATGGCTACACCTTC. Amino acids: CASSTSPPENYGYTF.

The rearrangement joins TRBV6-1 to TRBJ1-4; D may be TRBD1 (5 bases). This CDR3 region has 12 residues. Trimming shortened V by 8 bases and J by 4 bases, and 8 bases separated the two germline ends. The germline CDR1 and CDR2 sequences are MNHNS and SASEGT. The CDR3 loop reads CASRGVNEKLFF. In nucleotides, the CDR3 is TGTGCCAGCCGGGGGGTTAATGAAAAACTGTTTTTT.

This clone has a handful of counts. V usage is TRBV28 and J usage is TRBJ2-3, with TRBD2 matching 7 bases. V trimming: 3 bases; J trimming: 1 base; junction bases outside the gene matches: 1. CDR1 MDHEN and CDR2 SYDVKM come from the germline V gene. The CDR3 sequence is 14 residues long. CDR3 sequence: CASSFLAGTDTQYF. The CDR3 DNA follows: TGTGCCAGCAGTTTCCTAGCGGGCACAGATACGCAGTATTTT.

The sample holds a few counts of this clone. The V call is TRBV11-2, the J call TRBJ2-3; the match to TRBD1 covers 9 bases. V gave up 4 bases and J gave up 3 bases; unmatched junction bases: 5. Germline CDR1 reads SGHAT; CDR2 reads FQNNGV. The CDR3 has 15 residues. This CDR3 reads CASSSTGGNTDTQYF. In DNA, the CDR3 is TGTGCCAGCAGCTCTACAGGGGGCAATACAGATACGCAGTATTTT.

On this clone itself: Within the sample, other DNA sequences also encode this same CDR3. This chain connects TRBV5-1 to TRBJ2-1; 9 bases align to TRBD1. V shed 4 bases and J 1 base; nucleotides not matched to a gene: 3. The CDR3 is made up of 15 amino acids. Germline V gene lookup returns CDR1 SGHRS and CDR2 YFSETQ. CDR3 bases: TGCGCCAGCAGCCAGGGACAGGGATCCTACAATGAGCAGTTCTTC. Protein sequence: CASSQGQGSYNEQFF.

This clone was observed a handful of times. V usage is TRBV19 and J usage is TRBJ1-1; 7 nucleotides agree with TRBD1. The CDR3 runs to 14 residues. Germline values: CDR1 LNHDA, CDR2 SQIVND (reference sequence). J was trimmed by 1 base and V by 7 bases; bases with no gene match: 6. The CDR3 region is CASTRDSSNTEAFF. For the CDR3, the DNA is TGTGCCAGTACCCGGGACAGTTCGAACACTGAAGCTTTCTTT.

This CDR3 is CAISESGTGRNKNIQYF. In DNA, the CDR3 is TGTGCCATCAGTGAGTCTGGGACAGGGCGCAACAAAAACATTCAGTACTTC. The chain is built from TRBV10-3 and TRBJ2-4; 9 bases match TRBD1. The V segment lost 0 bases and the J segment 3 bases; nucleotides outside the gene matches: 6. Germline-derived CDR1 and CDR2 are ENHRY and SYGVKD. The CDR3 has 17 amino acids.

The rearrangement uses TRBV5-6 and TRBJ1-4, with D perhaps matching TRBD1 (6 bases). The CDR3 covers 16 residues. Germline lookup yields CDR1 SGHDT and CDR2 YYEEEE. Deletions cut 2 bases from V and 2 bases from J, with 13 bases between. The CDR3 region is CASSFRGLTTNEKLFF. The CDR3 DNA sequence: TGTGCCAGCAGCTTCAGGGGTTTGACGACTAATGAAAAACTGTTTTTT. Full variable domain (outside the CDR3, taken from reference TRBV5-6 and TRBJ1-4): DAGVTQSPTHLIKTRGQQVTLRCSPKSGHDTVSWYQQALGQGPQFIFQYYEEEERQRGNFPDRFSGHQFPNYSSELNVNALLLGDSALYLCASSFRGLTTNEKLFFGSGTQLSVL.

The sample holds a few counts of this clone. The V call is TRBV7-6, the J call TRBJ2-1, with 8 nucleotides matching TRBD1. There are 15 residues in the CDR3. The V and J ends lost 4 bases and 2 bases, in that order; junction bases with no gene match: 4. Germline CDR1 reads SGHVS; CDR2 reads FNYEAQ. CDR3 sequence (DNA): TGTGCCAGCAGCTCCGGACAGGGCCCCTACAATGAGCAGTTCTTC. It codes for CASSSGQGPYNEQFF.

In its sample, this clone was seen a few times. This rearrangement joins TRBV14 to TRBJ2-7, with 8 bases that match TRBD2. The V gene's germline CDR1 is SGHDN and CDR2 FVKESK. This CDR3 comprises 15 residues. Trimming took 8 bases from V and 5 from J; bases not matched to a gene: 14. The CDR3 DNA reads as TGTGCCAGCGGCAAGCTGGGGGGACTAGTTGACGAGCAGTACTTC. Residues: CASGKLGGLVDEQYF.

This CDR3 is CASSLTGTGANVLTF. The CDR3 coding sequence is TGTGCCAGCAGCTTGACAGGGACTGGGGCCAACGTCCTGACTTTC. V is TRBV7-2 and J is TRBJ2-6, with TRBD1 matching over 7 bases. Germline V CDR1 and CDR2: SGHTA, FQGNSA. The CDR3 runs 15 residues. Losses at the gene ends were 3 bases for V and 2 bases for J; bases not matched to a gene: 1. Full variable domain (rest looked up from reference TRBV7-2 and TRBJ2-6): GAGVSQSPSNKVTEKGKDVELRCDPISGHTALYWYRQSLGQGLEFLIYFQGNSAPDKSGLPSDRFSAERTGGSVSTLTIQRTQQEDSAVYLCASSLTGTGANVLTFGAGSRLTVL.